This T cell receptor beta chain was recovered during a study of beta chain features in type 1 diabetes. A single heparinised blood sample, averaging about 120 mL, was obtained per donor. Each of the CD4+ naive, central memory, regulatory and stem cell-like memory populations was sorted via CD45RO/CCR7/CD25/CD127/CD95/CD27. As to this clone: The antigen is not known. At the DNA level, this CDR3 is encoded by other sequences in the same sample as well.

The study, taken as a whole, reports: Possibly, sequencing cDNA over-represented cells that had high TCR expression levels. The similarity of naive, central memory and Treg TCRB repertoires appeared greater among patients than among healthy donors. Among patients with Type 1 diabetes, TCRB CDR3s were moderately but significantly shorter in every one of the four CD4+ subsets.

V was cut by 6 bases and J by 2 bases, with 11 bases left in between. CDR1 and CDR2 from the germline V gene are SGHTA and FQGNSA. There are 14 residues in the CDR3. The sequenced template was cDNA made from the entire isolated RNA. Assay used: immunoSEQ multiplex PCR; TCRdb lists only in-frame clones, some missing. The table shows 100,000 to 150,000 clones, with roughly 10% occurring only once. The clonotype originates from a man aged 30 to 45 with type 1 diabetes. The chain couples TRBV7-2 to TRBJ2-1; tentatively, D is TRBD2 (6 bases). Specimen: central memory CD4+ T cells from blood. The CDR3 loop reads CASSRSGAYNEQFF. Here the CDR3 DNA reads TGTGCCAGCAGTCGCTCGGGGGCCTACAATGAGCAGTTCTTC.